Below, 28 T cell receptor beta chains from the same sample are listed, as sequenced in a study of T cell responses to AZD1222 COVID-19 vaccine. Generated by immunoSEQ multiplex PCR, the TCRdb table keeps only in-frame clones and is missing some. The top ten clones hold about 3% of a sample with about 120,000 clones, about 86% of them seen once. The sample was peripheral blood, taken 28 days after the second AZD1222 dose. These receptors all stem from an adult who received the AZD1222 COVID-19 vaccine.

This chain joins TRBV19 and TRBJ2-3; weak D call: TRBD2 (6 bases). The CDR3 is 16 amino acids. Trimming took off 2 bases at V and 2 bases at J, with 14 bases between the two ends. CDR1 and CDR2 (germline): LNHDA, SQIVND (reference sequence). CDR3 DNA sequence: TGTGCCAGTAGTATAATGGGCGGGGCCGCCACAGATACGCAGTATTTT. Translation: CASSIMGGAATDTQYF.

The chain couples TRBV5-1 to TRBJ1-2, with D unclear. The CDR3 extends over 15 amino acids. Germline CDR1 is SGHRS and CDR2 is YFSETQ. The V end was cut by 0 bases, the J end by 2 bases, with 11 bases between. The CDR3 bases are TGCGCCAGCAGCTTGGAAGGCTCACAGAACTATGGCTACACCTTC. It encodes CASSLEGSQNYGYTF.

This clone was counted once. The rearrangement links TRBV18 to TRBJ2-7; a possible D gene is TRBD1 (6 bases). Germline CDR1 is KGHSH and CDR2 is LQKENI. The CDR3 extends over 13 amino acids. The V and J ends lost 3 bases and 5 bases respectively, with 11 bases between them. The CDR3 protein is CASSPNRDNEQYF. CDR3 coding DNA: TGTGCCAGCTCACCGAACAGGGACAACGAGCAGTACTTC.

V and J are TRBV7-9 and TRBJ2-1; D is possibly TRBD1 (6 bases). Germline loops: CDR1 SEHNR, CDR2 FQNEAQ (reference sequence). CDR3 length equals 15 residues. Trimming left V 5 bases short and J 0 bases short, with 11 bases between. The CDR3: CASSNTGSSYNEQFF. CDR3 nucleotide sequence: TGTGCCAGCAGCAATACAGGGAGCTCCTACAATGAGCAGTTCTTC. The full variable domain, in which reference TRBV7-9 and TRBJ2-1 provide the parts outside the CDR3, is DTGVSQNPRHKITKRGQNVTFRCDPISEHNRLYWYRQTLGQGPEFLTYFQNEAQLEKSRLLSDRFSAERPKGSFSTLEIQRTEQGDSAMYLCASSNTGSSYNEQFFGPGTRLTVL.

The chain recombines TRBV6-5 with TRBJ1-1, with a possible D match to TRBD1 (6 bases). Between the trimmed V and J ends, which lost 6 bases and 11 bases, there was a span of 19 bases. The CDR3 extends over 13 amino acids. Germline assignment: CDR1 MNHEY and CDR2 SVGAGI. DNA of the CDR3: TGTGCCAGCAGGGGTCTCACCGGGGGGGGCGCTTTCTTT. Translation gives CASRGLTGGGAFF.

This chain uses TRBV14 with TRBJ1-2; 8 positions match TRBD1. In germline, CDR1 is SGHDN, CDR2 FVKESK. The V segment lost 3 bases and the J segment 4 bases; nucleotides outside the gene matches: 1. The CDR3 is made up of 13 amino acids. The CDR3 protein is CASSQTGVYGYTF. The CDR3 DNA reads TGTGCCAGCAGCCAGACAGGGGTCTATGGCTACACCTTC.

The chain is built from TRBV24-1 and TRBJ2-1; D possibly corresponds to TRBD1 (6 bases). The CDR3 consists of 13 residues. CDR1 and CDR2 from the germline V gene are KGHDR and SFDVKD. The ends were cut back, 4 bases at V and 8 bases at J, with 11 bases in the middle. CDR3 in DNA: TGTGCCACCAGTGACCCGGGACAAGATGAGCAGTTCTTC. Amino acids: CATSDPGQDEQFF.

As concerns this clone: A read error may account for a junction end that differs from germline. The chain recombines TRBV7-2 with TRBJ1-1; tentatively, D is TRBD1 (5 bases). CDR1 is SGHTA, CDR2 FQGNSA, per germline. CDR3 length equals 14 residues. CDR3: CASSLLTGGHGSHF. CDR3 nucleotides: TGTGCCAGCAGCTTATTAACTGGCGGACACGGATCACATTTT.

The V call is TRBV19, the J call TRBJ1-5; maybe TRBD1 (5 bases). Germline V lookup: CDR1 LNHDA, CDR2 SQIVND (reference sequence). The CDR3 spans 14 residues. The germline V and J ends were trimmed by 4 bases and 3 bases, with 10 bases remaining between them. The CDR3 region is CASSKGIINQPQHF. CDR3 coding DNA: TGTGCCAGTAGTAAGGGGATAATCAATCAGCCCCAGCATTTT.

This clone was observed a handful of times. V usage is TRBV6-5 and J usage is TRBJ2-1, with 10 bases identical to TRBD1. The trim removed 5 bases at V and 9 bases at J, leaving 10 bases unmatched. Germline V lookup: CDR1 MNHEY, CDR2 SVGAGI. The CDR3 contains 15 residues. The CDR3 reads CASSRGDRGKGEQFF. The CDR3 DNA follows: TGTGCCAGCAGTCGGGGGGACAGGGGAAAGGGTGAGCAGTTCTTC.

V is TRBV7-9 and J is TRBJ2-3, with a tentative D call TRBD2 (6 bases). This CDR3 is 16 amino acids long. CDR1 is SEHNR, CDR2 FQNEAQ, per germline (reference sequence). Trimming stripped 6 bases from V and 8 bases from J, with 24 bases between. In DNA, the CDR3 is TGTGCCAGCAGTTCCGGGACTTCATTTTCTATGGGTACGCAGTATTTT. Its protein product is CASSSGTSFSMGTQYF. The full variable domain, completed using reference TRBV7-9 and TRBJ2-3, is DTGVSQNPRHKITKRGQNVTFRCDPISEHNRLYWYRQTLGQGPEFLTYFQNEAQLEKSRLLSDRFSAERPKGSFSTLEIQRTEQGDSAMYLCASSSGTSFSMGTQYFGPGTRLTVL.

In its sample, this clone was seen once. The chain links TRBV5-1 to TRBJ2-1; possibly TRBD1 for D (5 bases). Germline CDR1 SGHRS, CDR2 YFSETQ. CDR3 length equals 14 residues. V was clipped by 0 bases and J by 15 bases, with 19 bases between them. In DNA form, the CDR3 reads TGCGCCAGCAGCTTGGAAGGTCCGTCAGGGCCCTCGTTCTTC. This codes for CASSLEGPSGPSFF.

CDR3 in amino acids: CASSLGTGAGDTQYF. DNA for the CDR3: TGTGCCAGCAGCTTGGGGACAGGGGCCGGGGATACGCAGTATTTT. The chain uses TRBV5-4 and TRBJ2-3, with TRBD1 identical over 9 bases. The junction had 5 bases not matched to a gene; V was cut back by 0 bases and J by 6 bases. Looked up from germline, CDR1 is SGHNT and CDR2 is YYREEE (reference sequence). CDR3 size: 15 residues.

The rearrangement uses TRBV5-1 and TRBJ2-1, with D unresolved. From germline, CDR1 is SGHRS and CDR2 YFSETQ. The CDR3 consists of 13 residues. Between the trimmed V and J ends, which lost 2 bases and 8 bases, there was a span of 11 bases. CDR3 sequence: CASSLGAGHEQFF. Written as DNA, the CDR3 is TGCGCCAGCAGCTTAGGCGCCGGGCATGAGCAGTTCTTC.

The chain carries TRBV18 and TRBJ1-6; D might be TRBD1 (5 bases). Per the germline V gene, CDR1 is KGHSH and CDR2 is LQKENI. The CDR3 has 16 residues. Trimming cost V 6 bases and J 7 bases, with 19 bases left between them. Here the CDR3 DNA reads TGTGCCAGCTCGGGTTCCATAGGGGCCATAAATTCACCCCTCCACTTT. This encodes CASSGSIGAINSPLHF.

The CDR3 protein is CASGNEGVWGNTIYF. The CDR3 nucleotides read TGTGCCAGCGGGAATGAAGGGGTGTGGGGAAACACCATATATTTT. This rearrangement joins TRBV28 to TRBJ1-3; D is possibly TRBD1 (5 bases). The CDR3 contains 15 residues. V was shortened by 8 bases and J by 4 bases, with 18 bases between the two germline ends. The germline gives CDR1 MDHEN, CDR2 SYDVKM.

The rearrangement joins TRBV7-2 to TRBJ1-1, with D perhaps matching TRBD1 (6 bases). The CDR3 consists of 14 residues. The germline CDR1 and CDR2 sequences are SGHTA and FQGNSA. With 4 bases removed from V and 4 bases from J, the gap between germline ends came to 13 bases. As DNA, the CDR3 is TGTGCCAGCAGCTCACAGGGTCGGTTCACTGAAGCTTTCTTT. The encoded protein is CASSSQGRFTEAFF. The whole variable domain, filled in from reference TRBV7-2 and TRBJ1-1, reads GAGVSQSPSNKVTEKGKDVELRCDPISGHTALYWYRQSLGQGLEFLIYFQGNSAPDKSGLPSDRFSAERTGGSVSTLTIQRTQQEDSAVYLCASSSQGRFTEAFFGQGTRLTVV.

V and J are TRBV19 and TRBJ1-2; 9 bases match TRBD1. The length of the CDR3 is 15 residues. Losses at the gene ends were 4 bases for V and 1 base for J; bases not matched to a gene: 4. Looked up from germline, CDR1 is LNHDA and CDR2 is SQIVND (reference sequence). The CDR3 region has the DNA TGTGCCAGTAGTACGCCGGGACAGGGTAACTATGGCTACACCTTC. Translation: CASSTPGQGNYGYTF.

This chain uses TRBV3-1 (or the pseudogene TRBV3-2) with TRBJ1-4; 8 bases align to TRBD1. V shed 3 bases, J shed 7 bases, and the junction held 7 bases outside the gene matches. There are 15 residues in the CDR3. Germline values: CDR1 LGHDT, CDR2 YNNKEL (reference sequence). The CDR3 is CASSQRTGFGEKLFF. For the CDR3, the DNA is TGTGCCAGCAGCCAGAGGACAGGGTTTGGTGAAAAACTGTTTTTT.

This chain joins TRBV19 and TRBJ2-5; 12 nucleotides align to TRBD1. The CDR3 covers 16 residues. V was clipped by 5 bases and J by 4 bases; unmatched bases: 8. Germline assignment: CDR1 LNHDA and CDR2 SQIVND (reference sequence). The CDR3 bases are TGTGCCAGTAGTTCTCCCGGGACAGGGGGCCGAGAGACCCAGTACTTC. This gives the protein CASSSPGTGGRETQYF.

In DNA, the CDR3 is TGTGCCAGCAGTGAACAGATCTTCTCGGGCTACACCTTC. It codes for CASSEQIFSGYTF. The chain links TRBV6-1 to TRBJ1-2, with unresolved D. This CDR3 contains 13 residues. CDR1 MNHNS and CDR2 SASEGT come from the germline V gene. Trimming shortened V by 2 bases and J by 8 bases, and 12 bases separated the two germline ends.

The chain employs TRBV19 and TRBJ2-1; TRBD1 might be the D (5 bases). CDR1 and CDR2 (germline): LNHDA, SQIVND (reference sequence). The CDR3 is made up of 14 amino acids. The V end lost 6 bases, the J end lost 15 bases, and 24 bases lay between the germline ends. The CDR3 DNA reads as TGTGCCAGTAGCACAACAATCCAGGGTTTTGGTACGTTCTTC. Its translation is CASSTTIQGFGTFF.

This rearrangement joins TRBV27 to TRBJ1-1, with 9 bases lining up with TRBD1. The ends lost 3 bases at V and 6 bases at J; junction bases unmatched: 5. This CDR3 is 14 amino acids long. CDR1 and CDR2 (germline): MNHEY, SMNVEV (reference sequence). The CDR3: CASSFRTGASEAFF. As DNA, the CDR3 is TGTGCCAGCAGTTTTAGGACAGGGGCCTCTGAAGCTTTCTTT.

V is TRBV5-4 and J is TRBJ2-5, with D possibly TRBD1 on 6 matching bases. V lost 0 bases and J 3 bases, leaving 12 bases between the germline ends. Germline-derived CDR1 and CDR2 are SGHNT and YYREEE (reference sequence). The CDR3 spans 15 residues. The CDR3: CASSLGGTLKETQYF. The CDR3 DNA is TGTGCCAGCAGCTTGGGGGGGACATTGAAAGAGACCCAGTACTTC. Complete variable domain (other parts from reference TRBV5-4 and TRBJ2-5): ETGVTQSPTHLIKTRGQQVTLRCSSQSGHNTVSWYQQALGQGPQFIFQYYREEENGRGNFPPRFSGLQFPNYSSELNVNALELDDSALYLCASSLGGTLKETQYFGPGTRLLVL.

The chain uses TRBV6-6 and TRBJ2-7; the D is unclear. The CDR3 totals 13 residues. V was cut by 7 bases and J by 5 bases, with 15 bases left in between. CDR1 and CDR2 (germline): MNHNY, SVGAGI (reference sequence). The CDR3: CASKPPTADEQYF. CDR3 nucleotide sequence: TGTGCCAGCAAGCCCCCTACGGCGGACGAGCAGTACTTC.

The rearrangement joins TRBV6-5 to TRBJ2-2; the D is unclear. The V end was cut by 11 bases, the J end by 1 base, with 11 bases between. The CDR3 has 13 amino acids. Germline CDR1 reads MNHEY; CDR2 reads SVGAGI. CDR3 bases: TGTGCCCGAGGTCCGGGGAACACCGGGGAGCTGTTTTTT. Its translation is CARGPGNTGELFF.

In nucleotides, the CDR3 is TGCGCCAGCAGCTTGGCCGATCCAGGGAACTACGAGCAGTACTTC. It specifies CASSLADPGNYEQYF. The chain combines TRBV5-1 with TRBJ2-7, with D tentatively TRBD1 (5 bases). The germline V and J ends were trimmed by 0 bases and 3 bases, with 13 bases remaining between them. The CDR3 length is 15 residues. CDR1 and CDR2 (germline): SGHRS, YFSETQ.

V is TRBV3-1 (or the pseudogene TRBV3-2) and J is TRBJ2-7; D perhaps matches TRBD1 (5 bases). Germline CDR1 reads LGHDT; CDR2 reads YNNKEL (reference sequence). The V and J ends lost 2 bases and 1 base respectively, with 12 bases between them. This CDR3 region has 15 residues. The CDR3 nucleotides read TGTGCCAGCAGCCAAAAGAGACAGCCTTCCTACGAGCAGTACTTC. It specifies CASSQKRQPSYEQYF.